What follows are 23 T cell receptor beta chains derived from one specimen sequenced in a study of T cell responses to AZD1222 COVID-19 vaccine (dated by TCRdb to the early 2020s). The meaning of the sample's time point label: about 28 days (+/-7) after the second vaccine dose. Library preparation was by the immunoSEQ multiplex PCR assay. TCRdb carries this immuneACCESS record with in-frame sequences only. Its versions omit some clonotypes, under half of them owing to an unresolved V gene in the studies checked, with the rest unexplained. The sample yields about 86,000 clones; approximately 89% were counted once. The top ten clones comprise roughly 5.2% of the sample. Source: peripheral blood, taken 28 days after the second AZD1222 dose. These receptors were obtained from an adult who received the AZD1222 COVID-19 vaccine.

V usage is TRBV18 and J usage is TRBJ1-1, with TRBD1 matching over 8 bases. Trimming removed 0 bases from V and 2 bases from J; junction bases left unmatched: 11. Germline V gene data show CDR1 as KGHSH and CDR2 as LQKENI. The CDR3 loop spans 18 amino acids. The CDR3 loop is CASSPPTGVALPNTEAFF. DNA for the CDR3: TGTGCCAGCTCACCACCGACAGGGGTGGCCTTGCCCAACACTGAAGCTTTCTTT.

The J gene is TRBJ1-1, the V gene TRBV6-6; D perhaps matches TRBD1 (6 bases). V shed 2 bases and J shed 1 base, with 11 bases lying between them. The CDR3 covers 15 residues. Germline V gene sequence: CDR1 MNHNY, CDR2 SVGAGI (reference sequence). CDR3 sequence: CASSYVPGENTEAFF. In nucleotides, the CDR3 is TGTGCCAGCAGTTACGTCCCAGGGGAGAACACTGAAGCTTTCTTT.

CDR3 coding DNA: TGTGCCAGCAGCTTATCAGGGGCCAATCAGCCCCAGCATTTT. This encodes CASSLSGANQPQHF. The chain combines TRBV7-9 with TRBJ1-5; possible D gene TRBD1, 6 bases. The CDR3 has 14 residues. V lost 2 bases to trimming and J lost 3 bases, with 8 bases between them. Per germline, CDR1 SEHNR and CDR2 FQNEAQ (reference sequence).

This clone was detected once. CDR3 DNA sequence: TGTGCCAGCAGCTATGCCGGGAACGCGAACACTGAAGCTTTCTTT. This gives the protein CASSYAGNANTEAFF. The rearrangement joins TRBV7-2 to TRBJ1-1, with D unclear. The V end was cut by 4 bases, the J end by 1 base, with 13 bases between. Germline CDR1 SGHTA, CDR2 FQGNSA. The CDR3 is 15 residues long.

The sample holds a few counts of this clone. The V gene is TRBV6-5, the J gene TRBJ2-1; TRBD2 matches at 7 bases. V was pared by 6 bases and J by 8 bases, with 7 bases of the junction left unmatched. This CDR3 has 13 amino acids. Germline loops: CDR1 MNHEY, CDR2 SVGAGI. The CDR3 region is CASRVGGFYEQFF. The CDR3 DNA sequence: TGTGCCAGCAGAGTGGGGGGGTTCTATGAGCAGTTCTTC.

This clone was detected once. The V gene is TRBV7-8, the J gene TRBJ2-7; 11 nucleotides agree with TRBD2. The germline V gene encodes CDR1 SGHVS and CDR2 FQNEAQ. The CDR3 runs 16 residues. The V gene end was trimmed by 5 bases and the J gene end by 0 bases; junction bases not matched to a gene: 6. For the CDR3, the DNA is TGTGCCAGCAGCCCCAGACTAGCGGGGAACTCCTACGAGCAGTACTTC. It specifies CASSPRLAGNSYEQYF.

The chain is built from TRBV5-6 and TRBJ2-2; the D is unclear. Germline V gives CDR1 SGHDT, CDR2 YYEEEE. V was pared by 0 bases and J by 2 bases, with 11 bases between. The CDR3 has 16 amino acids. The CDR3 sequence is CASSLDRGPNTGELFF. In DNA, the CDR3 is TGTGCCAGCAGCTTGGACCGCGGACCCAACACCGGGGAGCTGTTTTTT.

The chain links TRBV4-2 to TRBJ2-7; a possible D gene is TRBD1 (6 bases). Germline CDR1 is LGHNA and CDR2 is YNFKEQ. Trimming removed 4 bases from V and 1 base from J, with 14 bases in between. The CDR3 has 15 amino acids. Written as DNA, the CDR3 is TGTGCCAGCAGCCCCAGACAGGCTGAATCCTACGAGCAGTACTTC. It specifies CASSPRQAESYEQYF.

For the CDR3, the DNA is TGTGCCACCTCGGGAGTAGGGGAGAGTAATCAGCCCCAGCATTTT. Its protein is CATSGVGESNQPQHF. The chain couples TRBV24-1 to TRBJ1-5, with D perhaps TRBD1 (5 bases). Per the germline V gene, CDR1 is KGHDR and CDR2 is SFDVKD. The CDR3 is 15 amino acids. Trimming cost V 9 bases and J 4 bases, with 18 bases left between them.

The chain employs TRBV11-2 and TRBJ1-6; D might be TRBD1 (5 bases). Germline loops: CDR1 SGHAT, CDR2 FQNNGV. The CDR3 has 17 amino acids. V lost 5 bases and J 7 bases, leaving 21 bases between the germline ends. CDR3 bases: TGTGCCAGCAGCCCTTGGTGGGGCAGGGCTAGCAATTCACCCCTCCACTTT. Translation gives CASSPWWGRASNSPLHF.

The chain uses TRBV19 and TRBJ2-2; D may be TRBD1 (5 bases). Germline V gene data show CDR1 as LNHDA and CDR2 as SQIVND (reference sequence). This CDR3 region has 15 residues. The V and J ends lost 1 base and 4 bases respectively, with 10 bases between them. In DNA form, the CDR3 reads TGTGCCAGTAGTATAGCGGCAGGGTTCACCGGGGAGCTGTTTTTT. Translation gives CASSIAAGFTGELFF.

The CDR3 protein is CASSQQASGNTIYF. The CDR3 DNA sequence: TGTGCCAGCAGCCAACAAGCCTCTGGAAACACCATATATTTT. The chain recombines TRBV7-2 with TRBJ1-3; the D is unclear. Trimming took 5 bases from V and 0 from J, leaving 8 bases between them. Per the germline V gene, CDR1 is SGHTA and CDR2 is FQGNSA. This CDR3 comprises 14 residues.

The V gene is TRBV7-6, the J gene TRBJ1-5; 7 nucleotides line up with TRBD1. CDR1 and CDR2 from the germline V gene are SGHVS and FNYEAQ. V was clipped by 5 bases and J by 0 bases; unmatched bases: 4. CDR3 length: 15 amino acids. As DNA, the CDR3 is TGTGCCAGCAGCGAGACAGGGCATAGCAATCAGCCCCAGCATTTT. Protein sequence: CASSETGHSNQPQHF.

The DNA of the CDR3 is TGTGCCAGCAGCCTGGGACACCGGTCCTACGAGCAGTACGTC. Residues: CASSLGHRSYEQYV. The V and J genes are TRBV6-5 and TRBJ2-7; D perhaps matches TRBD1 (6 bases). The V and J ends lost 6 bases and 1 base respectively, with 13 bases between them. Germline loops: CDR1 MNHEY, CDR2 SVGAGI. This CDR3 is built from 14 residues.

The J gene is TRBJ1-6, the V gene TRBV6-5, with D unresolved. Per germline, CDR1 MNHEY and CDR2 SVGAGI. The CDR3 is made up of 14 amino acids. Trimming shortened V by 7 bases and J by 5 bases, and 12 bases separated the two germline ends. CDR3 coding DNA: TGTGCCAGCAAAGTAGGAGGGAATAATTCACCCCTCCACTTT. Translated: CASKVGGNNSPLHF.

This chain uses TRBV6-5 with TRBJ2-7; D is perhaps TRBD1 or TRBD2 (5 bases each). This CDR3 region has 14 residues. From germline, CDR1 is MNHEY and CDR2 SVGAGI. Trimming shortened V by 6 bases and J by 0 bases, and 12 bases separated the two germline ends. The CDR3 bases are TGTGCCAGCAGCTCCAGGGACCTCTCCTACGAGCAGTACGTC. Translating it yields CASSSRDLSYEQYV.

V is TRBV18 and J is TRBJ2-6; no reliable D call. There are 16 residues in the CDR3. V was trimmed by 3 bases and J by 1 base, leaving 10 bases between them. CDR1 and CDR2 from the germline V gene are KGHSH and LQKENI. The CDR3 here is CASSPVGVSGANVLTF. DNA for the CDR3: TGTGCCAGCTCACCGGTAGGAGTGTCTGGGGCCAACGTCCTGACTTTC. Full variable domain (remainder filled in from reference TRBV18 and TRBJ2-6): NAGVMQNPRHLVRRRGQEARLRCSPMKGHSHVYWYRQLPEEGLKFMVYLQKENIIDESGMPKERFSAEFPKEGPSILRIQQVVRGDSAAYFCASSPVGVSGANVLTFGAGSRLTVL.

The V and J genes are TRBV27 and TRBJ1-6; D may be TRBD1 (5 bases). From germline, CDR1 is MNHEY and CDR2 SMNVEV (reference sequence). CDR3 length: 16 amino acids. V dropped 5 bases and J dropped 0 bases, with 11 bases sitting between them. This chain's CDR3 is CASSLGRSSYNSPLHF. The CDR3, as DNA: TGTGCCAGCAGTCTGGGGCGGAGCTCCTATAATTCACCCCTCCACTTT.

J is TRBJ2-6 and V is TRBV5-4; D gene uncertain. Germline CDR1 and CDR2: SGHNT and YYREEE (reference sequence). Trimming shortened V by 3 bases and J by 2 bases, and 9 bases separated the two germline ends. The CDR3 is 15 residues long. The CDR3 bases are TGTGCCAGCAGCTGGAACTGGGCTGGGGCCAACGTCCTGACTTTC. Protein product: CASSWNWAGANVLTF.

This clone was picked up one time. In nucleotides, the CDR3 is TGTGCCAGCAGCCAAGCGGGACAGGGGTCCTACGAGCAGTACTTC. This translates into CASSQAGQGSYEQYF. This chain connects TRBV28 to TRBJ2-7; TRBD1 agrees at 10 bases. Trimming at V came to 6 bases and at J to 1 base, leaving 6 bases not matched to a gene. The CDR3 spans 15 residues. Per germline, CDR1 MDHEN and CDR2 SYDVKM.

The CDR3 sequence: CASSKRGSNEQYV. Written as DNA, the CDR3 is TGCGCCAGCAGTAAACGGGGAAGCAACGAGCAGTACGTC. V is TRBV10-1 and J is TRBJ2-7; a weak D match, TRBD2 (5 bases). The V gene lost 5 bases and the J gene lost 5 bases, with 13 bases spanning the gap. Germline-derived CDR1 and CDR2 are WNHNN and SYGVQD (reference sequence). The CDR3 has 13 amino acids.

This chain uses TRBV7-9 with TRBJ2-4; D is perhaps TRBD1 or TRBD2 (5 bases each). The germline V gene has CDR1 SEHNR and CDR2 FQNEAQ (reference sequence). The CDR3 totals 16 residues. The germline V and J ends were trimmed by 0 bases and 8 bases, with 17 bases remaining between them. The CDR3, as DNA: TGTGCCAGCAGCTTAGCCGAGGGGATGTATGTAGACATTCAGTACTTC. Translating gives CASSLAEGMYVDIQYF.

V usage is TRBV27 and J usage is TRBJ2-1; 11 positions match TRBD2. Germline V lookup: CDR1 MNHEY, CDR2 SMNVEV (reference sequence). This CDR3 spans 19 amino acids. Trimming at V came to 3 bases and at J to 4 bases, leaving 14 bases not matched to a gene. CDR3 loop: CASSFALSTSGGTYNEQFF. The CDR3 bases are TGTGCCAGCAGTTTTGCCCTGAGCACTAGCGGGGGTACATACAATGAGCAGTTCTTC.